The 14 T cell receptor beta chains presented below share a single source sample, sequenced in a study of control samples from healthy donors and cancer patients. TCRdb keeps only in-frame clones here, not all; method: immunoSEQ multiplex PCR. The table includes about 160,000 clones, roughly 95% detected once. The source material was blood. These receptor sequences come from a woman aged 25-40 years in good health.

The chain joins TRBV6-6 to TRBJ1-6; D is ambiguous. This CDR3 is built from 15 residues. The germline V gene has CDR1 MNHNY and CDR2 SVGAGI (reference sequence). V was pared by 2 bases and J by 10 bases, with 15 bases between. The CDR3 DNA reads as TGTGCCAGCAGTTACGAAGGCGGCTTTGGGTCACCCCTCCACTTT. This encodes CASSYEGGFGSPLHF.

The chain recombines TRBV30 with TRBJ1-6, with a possible D match to TRBD1 (5 bases). Germline lookup yields CDR1 GTSNPN and CDR2 SVGIG (reference sequence). V was shortened by 0 bases and J by 7 bases, with 7 bases between the two germline ends. This CDR3 is built from 13 residues. The CDR3 DNA follows: TGTGCCTGGAGTGTACAGGCGAATTCACCCCTCCACTTT. Translating it yields CAWSVQANSPLHF.

Of note for this clone: Other DNA sequences in this sample translate to the same CDR3. This sequence joins TRBV11-3 and TRBJ1-1; D uncertain. CDR3 size: 13 residues. With 0 bases removed from V and 1 base from J, the gap between germline ends came to 3 bases. Germline loops: CDR1 SGHNT, CDR2 YENEEA. As DNA, the CDR3 is TGTGCCAGCAGCTTAGAAGAGAACACTGAAGCTTTCTTT. Protein product: CASSLEENTEAFF.

The chain uses TRBV5-1 and TRBJ1-2, with 9 bases matching TRBD1. Trimming took 0 bases from V and 6 from J; bases not matched to a gene: 0. There are 13 residues in the CDR3. The germline CDR1 and CDR2 sequences are SGHRS and YFSETQ. CDR3 loop: CASSLDRGHGYTF. The CDR3 nucleotides read TGCGCCAGCAGCTTGGACAGGGGGCATGGCTACACCTTC.

This clone was recorded only once. The chain carries TRBV5-1 and TRBJ1-2; unclear D gene. The ends were cut back, 1 base at V and 4 bases at J, with 14 bases in the middle. This CDR3 is built from 15 residues. Germline CDR1 SGHRS, CDR2 YFSETQ. The CDR3 DNA reads as TGCGCCAGCAGCTTGAAGGCGGCAGACTTCTATGGCTACACCTTC. Amino acid sequence: CASSLKAADFYGYTF.

The chain couples TRBV3-1 (or the pseudogene TRBV3-2) to TRBJ2-7; 10 bases fit TRBD2. The CDR3 covers 17 residues. Germline lookup yields CDR1 LGHDT and CDR2 YNNKEL (reference sequence). V lost 0 bases and J lost 3; bases outside the gene matches: 8. The CDR3 DNA follows: TGTGCCAGCAGCCAAGAGCGGCTAGCGGGAGAGAGCTACGAGCAGTACTTC. Protein product: CASSQERLAGESYEQYF.

The rearrangement joins TRBV10-2 to TRBJ1-2; D is perhaps TRBD1 (6 bases). The CDR3 extends over 14 amino acids. Germline CDR1 and CDR2: WSHSY and SAAADI. With 7 bases removed from V and 4 bases from J, the gap between germline ends came to 16 bases. For the CDR3, the DNA is TGCGCCAGCACCGGAGGGGGGGGCCCCTATGGCTACACCTTC. Encoded protein: CASTGGGGPYGYTF.

The V gene is TRBV5-1, the J gene TRBJ2-7; either TRBD1 or TRBD2 may supply D (5 bases each). The CDR3 covers 15 residues. Germline CDR1 is SGHRS and CDR2 is YFSETQ. The V end was cut by 3 bases, the J end by 2 bases, with 15 bases between. The CDR3 DNA follows: TGCGCCAGCAGCTACACCCCCGGGACGGCCTACGAGCAGTACTTC. This encodes CASSYTPGTAYEQYF. The variable domain in full, completed from reference TRBV5-1 and TRBJ2-7, reads KAGVTQTPRYLIKTRGQQVTLSCSPISGHRSVSWYQQTPGQGLQFLFEYFSETQRNKGNFPGRFSGRQFSNSRSEMNVSTLELGDSALYLCASSYTPGTAYEQYFGPGTRLTVT.

This sequence joins TRBV21-1 and TRBJ2-3; TRBD2, the table's D call, was not compared with the DNA. TRBV21-1 is a pseudogene segment. CDR3 size: 17 residues. Here the CDR3 reads CASSELVGGLCTDTQYF. CDR3 bases: TGTGCCAGCAGCGAATTGGTGGGGGGGCTGTGCACAGATACGCAGTATTTT.

The rearrangement joins TRBV19 to TRBJ1-5; 8 bases are shared with TRBD1. Unmatched junction bases numbered 5, after V lost 3 bases and J lost 7 bases. CDR3 length equals 14 residues. Germline V gives CDR1 LNHDA, CDR2 SQIVND (reference sequence). CDR3 in DNA: TGTGCCAGTAGTATCAGGGGGCCCGGACAGCCCCAGCATTTT. Translated, it gives CASSIRGPGQPQHF.

The DNA of the CDR3 is TGTGCCAGCAGCTTACCGTTACAGGGCGCCACCTCTCCCTACGAGCAGTACTTC. Translating it yields CASSLPLQGATSPYEQYF. The chain links TRBV5-5 to TRBJ2-7; the D gene is possibly TRBD1 (6 bases). CDR3 length equals 18 residues. Germline V lookup: CDR1 SGHKS, CDR2 YYEKEE (reference sequence). Trimming took off 2 bases at V and 2 bases at J, with 23 bases between the two ends.

This clone was detected only once. V usage is TRBV6-5 and J usage is TRBJ1-3; D is uncertain. The CDR3 is made up of 14 amino acids. Germline values: CDR1 MNHEY, CDR2 SVGAGI. Deletions cut 7 bases from V and 9 bases from J, with 19 bases between. The chain's CDR3 is CASTSRAQEGTIYF. CDR3 in DNA: TGTGCCAGCACTTCACGCGCCCAGGAAGGCACCATATATTTT.

This chain uses TRBV7-8 with TRBJ1-2; D gene ambiguous. CDR1 and CDR2 from the germline V gene are SGHVS and FQNEAQ. CDR3 size: 15 residues. V was pared by 2 bases and J by 0 bases, with 10 bases between. CDR3 sequence: CASSLMGRANYGYTF. The CDR3 DNA is TGTGCCAGCAGCTTAATGGGCAGAGCTAACTATGGCTACACCTTC.

The V and J genes are TRBV5-1 and TRBJ1-5; 7 bases agree with TRBD1. The V gene's germline CDR1 is SGHRS and CDR2 YFSETQ. V lost 4 bases to trimming and J lost 7 bases; unmatched junction nucleotides: 5. The CDR3 totals 13 residues. CDR3 coding DNA: TGCGCCAGCAGCCGGAACAGGGGCCAGCCCCAGCATTTT. Translation: CASSRNRGQPQHF.